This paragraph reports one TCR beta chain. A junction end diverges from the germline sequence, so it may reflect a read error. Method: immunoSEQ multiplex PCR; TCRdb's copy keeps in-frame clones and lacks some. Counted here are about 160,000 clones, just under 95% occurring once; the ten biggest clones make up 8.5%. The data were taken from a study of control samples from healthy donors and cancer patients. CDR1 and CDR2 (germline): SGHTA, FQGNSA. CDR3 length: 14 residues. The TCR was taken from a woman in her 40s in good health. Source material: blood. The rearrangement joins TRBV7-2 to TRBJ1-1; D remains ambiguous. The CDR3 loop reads CASRLGSMNTEAFF. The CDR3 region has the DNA TGTGCCAGCAGATTAGGGAGCATGAACACTGAAGCTTTCTTT.